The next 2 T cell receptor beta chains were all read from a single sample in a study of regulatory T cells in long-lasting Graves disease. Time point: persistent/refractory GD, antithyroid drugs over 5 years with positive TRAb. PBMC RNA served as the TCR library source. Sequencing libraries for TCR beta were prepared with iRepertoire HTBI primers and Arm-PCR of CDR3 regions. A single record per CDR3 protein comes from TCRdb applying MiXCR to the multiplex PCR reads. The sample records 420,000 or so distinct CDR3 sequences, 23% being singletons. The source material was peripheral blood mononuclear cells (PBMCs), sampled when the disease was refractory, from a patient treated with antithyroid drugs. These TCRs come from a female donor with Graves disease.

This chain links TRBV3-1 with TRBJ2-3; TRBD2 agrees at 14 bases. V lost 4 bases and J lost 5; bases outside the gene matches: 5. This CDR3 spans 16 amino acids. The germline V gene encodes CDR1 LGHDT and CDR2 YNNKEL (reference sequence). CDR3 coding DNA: TGTGCCAGCAGCCCCGGGACTAGCGGGAGACAAGATACGCAGTATTTT. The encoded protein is CASSPGTSGRQDTQYF.

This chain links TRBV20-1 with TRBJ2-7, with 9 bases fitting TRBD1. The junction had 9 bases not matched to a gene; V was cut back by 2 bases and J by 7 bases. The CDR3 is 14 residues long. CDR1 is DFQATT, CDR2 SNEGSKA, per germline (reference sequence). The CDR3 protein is CSARPGTGSWEQYF. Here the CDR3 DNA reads TGCAGTGCTAGACCCGGGACAGGGTCTTGGGAGCAGTACTTC.